This TCR beta chain was sequenced for a study of radiation and T cells in renal cell carcinoma. Study findings and constraints: Top tumor clonotypes rose in blood 2 weeks post-radiation, then contracted.

CDR3 length equals 16 residues. V was cut by 3 bases and J by 4 bases, with 16 bases left in between. The germline CDR1 and CDR2 sequences are SGHTA and FQGNSA. The method was immunoSEQ multiplex PCR; TCRdb's version includes in-frame clones alone and lacks a portion of them. The data hold 150,000 to 200,000 clones, with around 89% observed a single time. Time point: blood 4 weeks post-SBRT, at nephrectomy. Treatment reported: 15 Gy SBRT to primary tumor, nephrectomy 4 weeks later. Nephrectomy followed 15 Gy stereotactic body radiation by 4 weeks. This renal cell carcinoma was of the clear cell type. Details on this clone: What it recognizes is unknown.

The sample was blood, taken from a patient whose treatment included radiotherapy and nephrectomy. The rearrangement uses TRBV7-2 and TRBJ1-5; a possible D gene is TRBD1 (6 bases). The source of this sequence is a woman aged 50 to 65 with renal cell carcinoma. The CDR3 DNA reads TGTGCCAGCAGCTTCCGAGGGGGGCTGGTGAATCAGCCCCAGCATTTT. Translation: CASSFRGGLVNQPQHF.